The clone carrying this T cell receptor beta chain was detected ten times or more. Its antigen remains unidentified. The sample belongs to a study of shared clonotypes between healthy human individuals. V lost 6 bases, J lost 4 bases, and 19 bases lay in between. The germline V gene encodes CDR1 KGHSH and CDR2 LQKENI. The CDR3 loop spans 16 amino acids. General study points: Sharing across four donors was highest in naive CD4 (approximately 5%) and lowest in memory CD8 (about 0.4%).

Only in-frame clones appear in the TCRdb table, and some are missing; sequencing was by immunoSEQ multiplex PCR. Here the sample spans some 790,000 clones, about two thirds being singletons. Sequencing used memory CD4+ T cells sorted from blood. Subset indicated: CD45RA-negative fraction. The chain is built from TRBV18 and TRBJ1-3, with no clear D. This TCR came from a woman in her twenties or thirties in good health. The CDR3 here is CASSPAVSGMGNTIYF. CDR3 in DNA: TGTGCCAGCTCCCCCGCAGTCTCCGGAATGGGAAACACCATATATTTT. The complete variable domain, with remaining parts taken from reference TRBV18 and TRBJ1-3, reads NAGVMQNPRHLVRRRGQEARLRCSPMKGHSHVYWYRQLPEEGLKFMVYLQKENIIDESGMPKERFSAEFPKEGPSILRIQQVVRGDSAAYFCASSPAVSGMGNTIYFGEGSWLTVV.